A selection of T cell receptor beta chains follows, all from one sample in a study of early T cells in non-severe SARS-CoV-2 infection. Each CDR3 protein gets one entry after TCRdb re-called the 5' RACE reads with MiXCR. Of tens of thousands of distinct CDR3 sequences in the sample, about an eighth were seen once. Sequencing used whole blood, obtained at baseline. The receptors were gathered from an adult who was a healthcare worker with PCR-confirmed SARS-CoV-2 infection or an uninfected control (not recorded which). CDR3s include the opening cysteine and the closing phenylalanine or tryptophan. D genes are given only for firm matches. Clone size, where shown, is once, few, many, or a class for clones that have expanded.

>TRBJ2-1|TRBV24-1|few|NA
CATSDFDPQGYNEQFF
TGTGCCACCAGTGATTTTGACCCACAGGGCTACAATGAGCAGTTCTTC
>TRBJ2-7|TRBV3-1|many|NA
CASSAPGLRRPYEQYF
TGTGCCAGCAGCGCCCCTGGGCTCCGACGGCCTTACGAGCAGTACTTC
>TRBJ2-5|TRBV10-3|many|TRBD1
CAISRQGATETQYF
TGTGCCATCAGCAGACAGGGGGCTACGGAGACCCAGTACTTC
>TRBJ2-1|TRBV7-2|few|TRBD2
CASIGLAGAGYNEQFF
TGTGCCAGCATCGGACTAGCGGGAGCAGGCTACAATGAGCAGTTCTTC
>TRBJ2-6|TRBV5-4|many|NA
CASSSYNSGANVLTF
TGTGCCAGCAGCTCATATAACTCTGGGGCCAACGTCCTGACTTTC
>TRBJ1-1|TRBV29-1|NA|NA
CSVEYSSGGTEAFF
TGCAGCGTTGAATATTCGTCAGGAGGCACTGAAGCTTTCTTT
>TRBJ2-5|TRBV25-1|few|NA
CASSDIGATGTQYF
TGTGCCAGCAGTGACATTGGGGCCACAGGGACCCAGTACTTC
>TRBJ1-5|TRBV6-2/TRBV6-3|few|NA
CASITDGRSNQPQHF
TGTGCCAGCATCACCGACGGACGTAGCAATCAGCCCCAGCATTTT
>TRBJ2-7|TRBV20-1|few|NA
CSAWGRHQPYEQYF
TGCAGTGCTTGGGGGAGACATCAGCCGTACGAGCAGTACTTC
>TRBJ2-2|TRBV7-9|many|NA
CASSSEGDKNTGELFF
TGTGCCAGCAGCTCCGAGGGGGATAAGAACACCGGGGAGCTGTTTTTT
>TRBJ1-3|TRBV2|few|NA
CASSAGAHGNTIYF
TGTGCCAGCAGTGCAGGGGCGCATGGAAACACCATATATTTT
>TRBJ2-7|TRBV6-2/TRBV6-3|many|NA
CASSYVSYEQYF
TGTGCCAGCAGTTACGTGTCCTACGAGCAGTACTTC
>TRBJ1-3|TRBV28|many|NA
CASSPWGLSNTIYF
TGTGCCAGCAGTCCCTGGGGGCTCTCCAACACCATATATTTT
>TRBJ2-7|TRBV13|NA|TRBD1
CASSSGQGTLYEQYF
TGTGCCAGCAGCTCTGGACAGGGGACACTCTACGAGCAGTACTTC
>TRBJ2-6|TRBV1|many|NA
CTSSPGLPKPPGANVLTF
TGCACCAGCAGCCCGGGACTACCCAAGCCCCCTGGGGCCAACGTCCTGACTTTC
>TRBJ2-1|TRBV5-6|few|TRBD2
CASSLAGEGRDNEQFF
TGTGCCAGCAGCTTGGCCGGGGAGGGAAGAGACAATGAGCAGTTCTTC
>TRBJ2-2|TRBV5-1|NA|NA
CASSWVRAGELFF
TGCGCCAGCAGCTGGGTACGAGCTGGGGAGCTGTTTTTT
>TRBJ2-3|TRBV11-2|NA|NA
CASSLAWADTQYF
TGTGCCAGCAGCTTAGCTTGGGCAGATACGCAGTATTTT
>TRBJ2-5|TRBV6-1|many|NA
CASRRPQETQYF
TGTGCCAGCAGAAGACCTCAAGAGACCCAGTACTTC
>TRBJ1-3|TRBV6-2/TRBV6-3|many|NA
CASTRDGRNTIYF
TGTGCCAGCACCCGGGACGGAAGAAACACCATATATTTT
>TRBJ2-3|TRBV2|few|NA
CASSERTWYGTDTQYF
TGTGCCAGCAGTGAAAGGACCTGGTACGGCACAGATACGCAGTATTTT
>TRBJ2-2|TRBV7-9|NA|NA
CASSLRGGTGELFF
TGTGCCAGCAGCTTAAGGGGTGGCACCGGGGAGCTGTTTTTT